The clone carrying this T cell receptor (beta chain) showed up many times. Libraries for naive CD8 T cells, which were made from approximately 22,000 to 940,000 sorted cells, drew on 10%, 30% or 50% of the RNA. For naive CD8 T cells, sorting used the CD8+CD4-CCR7+CD45RA+ phenotype. The data were taken from a study of molecular identifiers for immune sequencing clone quantification. Study-level background: Split five ways in replicates, RNA from approximately 20,000 or 100,000 naive CD8 cells had four portions sequenced.

TCRdb reprocessed the PCR reads with MiXCR, giving one entry per CDR3 protein. The sample has approximately 590,000 distinct CDR3 sequences, around 25% seen once. The CDR3 loop spans 15 amino acids. The junction had 5 bases not matched to a gene; V was cut back by 3 bases and J by 5 bases. CDR1 is MDHEN and CDR2 is SYDVKM in the germline V gene. This clonotype originated in a human donor in good health. Some libraries in this study had Jurkat cell RNA spiked in. Sequencing used naive CD8+ T cells from blood, with Jurkat cell RNA spiked in. Specified subset: FACS-sorted CD8+CD4-CCR7+CD45RA+ naive T cells. The rearrangement links TRBV28 to TRBJ2-3, with 10 bases fitting TRBD2. The CDR3 here is CASSFPSGRGDTQYF. Here the CDR3 DNA reads TGTGCCAGCAGTTTCCCTAGCGGGAGAGGAGATACGCAGTATTTT. Variable domain in full (rest from reference TRBV28 and TRBJ2-3): DVKVTQSSRYLVKRTGEKVFLECVQDMDHENMFWYRQDPGLGLRLIYFSYDVKMKEKGDIPEGYSVSREKKERFSLILESASTNQTSMYLCASSFPSGRGDTQYFGPGTRLTVL.